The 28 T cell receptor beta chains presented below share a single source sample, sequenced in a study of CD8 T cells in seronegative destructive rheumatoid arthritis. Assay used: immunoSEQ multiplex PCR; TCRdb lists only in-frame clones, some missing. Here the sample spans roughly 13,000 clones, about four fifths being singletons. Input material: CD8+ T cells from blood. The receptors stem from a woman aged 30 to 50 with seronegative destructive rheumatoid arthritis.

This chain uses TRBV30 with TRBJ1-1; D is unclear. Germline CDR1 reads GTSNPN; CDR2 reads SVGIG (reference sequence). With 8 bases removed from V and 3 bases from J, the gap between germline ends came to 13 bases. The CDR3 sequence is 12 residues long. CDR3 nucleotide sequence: TGTGCCGTGGAGGGTGGGCACACTGAAGCTTTCTTT. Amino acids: CAVEGGHTEAFF.

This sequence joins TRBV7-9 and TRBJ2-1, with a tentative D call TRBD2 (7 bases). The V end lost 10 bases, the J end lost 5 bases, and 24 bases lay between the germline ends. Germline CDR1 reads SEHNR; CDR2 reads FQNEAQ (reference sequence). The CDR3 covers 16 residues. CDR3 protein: CATRIGGASVNNEQFF. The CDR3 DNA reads TGTGCCACCAGGATTGGGGGGGCTAGCGTAAACAATGAGCAGTTCTTC.

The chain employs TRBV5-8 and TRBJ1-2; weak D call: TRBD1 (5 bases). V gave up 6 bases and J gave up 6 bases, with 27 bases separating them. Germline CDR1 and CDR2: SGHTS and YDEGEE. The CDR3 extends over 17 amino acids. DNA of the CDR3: TGTGCCAGCACCCAAACCTCGATCCCCCAGGGATCACATGGCTACACCTTC. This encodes CASTQTSIPQGSHGYTF.

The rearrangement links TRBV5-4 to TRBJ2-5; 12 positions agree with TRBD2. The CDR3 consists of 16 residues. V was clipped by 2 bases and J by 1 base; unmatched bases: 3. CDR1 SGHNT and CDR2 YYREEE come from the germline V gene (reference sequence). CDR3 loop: CASSFWTSGVQETQYF. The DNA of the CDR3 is TGTGCCAGCAGCTTTTGGACTAGCGGGGTCCAAGAGACCCAGTACTTC.

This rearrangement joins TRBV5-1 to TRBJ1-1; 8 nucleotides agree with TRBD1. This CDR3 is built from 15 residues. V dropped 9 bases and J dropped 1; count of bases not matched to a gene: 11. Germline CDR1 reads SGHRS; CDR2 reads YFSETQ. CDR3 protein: CATRGQGDPNTEAFF. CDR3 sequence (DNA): TGCGCCACCAGAGGACAGGGTGACCCGAACACTGAAGCTTTCTTT.

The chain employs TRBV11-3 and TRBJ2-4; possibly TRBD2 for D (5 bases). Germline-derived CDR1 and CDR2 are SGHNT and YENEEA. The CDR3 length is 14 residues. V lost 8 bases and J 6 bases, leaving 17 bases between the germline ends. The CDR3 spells CASSTAEVPNIQYF. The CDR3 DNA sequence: TGTGCCAGCTCAACGGCGGAGGTGCCAAACATTCAGTACTTC.

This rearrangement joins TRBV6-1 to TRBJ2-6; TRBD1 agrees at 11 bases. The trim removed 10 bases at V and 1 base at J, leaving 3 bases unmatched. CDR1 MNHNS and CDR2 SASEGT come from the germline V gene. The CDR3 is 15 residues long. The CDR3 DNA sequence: TGTGCCACCGGACAGGGGGCGTCTGGGGCCAACGTCCTGACTTTC. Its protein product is CATGQGASGANVLTF.

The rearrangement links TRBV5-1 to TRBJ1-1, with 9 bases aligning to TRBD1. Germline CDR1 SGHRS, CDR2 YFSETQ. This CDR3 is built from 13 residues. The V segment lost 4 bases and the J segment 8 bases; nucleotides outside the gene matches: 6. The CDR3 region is CASSPGQGMEAFF. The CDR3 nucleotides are TGCGCCAGCAGCCCGGGACAGGGTATGGAAGCTTTCTTT.

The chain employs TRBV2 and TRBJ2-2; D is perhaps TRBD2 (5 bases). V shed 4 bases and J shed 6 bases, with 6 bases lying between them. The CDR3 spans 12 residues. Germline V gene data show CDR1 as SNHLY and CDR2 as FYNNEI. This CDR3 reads CASSGGAGELFF. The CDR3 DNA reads TGTGCCAGCAGTGGGGGAGCCGGGGAGCTGTTTTTT.

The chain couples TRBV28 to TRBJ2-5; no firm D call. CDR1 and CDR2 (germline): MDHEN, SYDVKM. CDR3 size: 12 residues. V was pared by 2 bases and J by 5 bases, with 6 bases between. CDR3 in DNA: TGTGCCAGCAGTTTACGGGTCGAGACCCAGTACTTC. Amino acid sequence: CASSLRVETQYF.

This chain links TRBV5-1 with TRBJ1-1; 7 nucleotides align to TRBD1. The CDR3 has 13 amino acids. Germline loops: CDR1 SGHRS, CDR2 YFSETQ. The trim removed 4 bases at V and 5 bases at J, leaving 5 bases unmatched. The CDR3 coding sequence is TGCGCCAGCAGCCCGGGGACAGTAACTGAAGCTTTCTTT. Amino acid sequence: CASSPGTVTEAFF.

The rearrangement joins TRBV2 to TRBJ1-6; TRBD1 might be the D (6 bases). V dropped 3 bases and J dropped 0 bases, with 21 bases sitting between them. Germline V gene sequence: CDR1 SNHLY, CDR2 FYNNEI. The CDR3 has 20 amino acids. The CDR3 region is CASSEWAGATISSYNSPLHF. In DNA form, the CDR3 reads TGTGCCAGCAGTGAGTGGGCAGGGGCTACTATTAGCTCCTATAATTCACCCCTCCACTTT.

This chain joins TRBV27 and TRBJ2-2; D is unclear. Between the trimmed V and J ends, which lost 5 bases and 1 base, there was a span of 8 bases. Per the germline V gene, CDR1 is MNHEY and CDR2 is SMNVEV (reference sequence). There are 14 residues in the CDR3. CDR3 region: CASSPQWNTGELFF. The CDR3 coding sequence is TGTGCCAGCAGTCCCCAGTGGAACACCGGGGAGCTGTTTTTT.

Written as DNA, the CDR3 is TGTGCCAGCAGCTTGAGCGGGGGGGCCTACAATGAGCAGTTCTTC. Protein product: CASSLSGGAYNEQFF. This chain joins TRBV7-3 and TRBJ2-1, with 10 bases that match TRBD2. Per the germline V gene, CDR1 is SGHTA and CDR2 is FQGTGA. Unmatched junction bases numbered 1, after V lost 3 bases and J lost 2 bases. The CDR3 covers 15 residues. Together with reference TRBV7-3 and TRBJ2-1, the CDR3 gives the full variable domain: GAGVSQTPSNKVTEKGKYVELRCDPISGHTALYWYRQSLGQGPEFLIYFQGTGAADDSGLPNDRFFAVRPEGSVSTLKIQRTERGDSAVYLCASSLSGGAYNEQFFGPGTRLTVL.

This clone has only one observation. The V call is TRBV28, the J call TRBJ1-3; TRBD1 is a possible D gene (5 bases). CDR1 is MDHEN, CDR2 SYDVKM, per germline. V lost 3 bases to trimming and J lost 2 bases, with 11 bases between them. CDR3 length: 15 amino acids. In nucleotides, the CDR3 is TGTGCCAGCAGTTTCCGGGGGATAACTGGAAACACCATATATTTT. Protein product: CASSFRGITGNTIYF. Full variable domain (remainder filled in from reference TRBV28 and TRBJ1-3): DVKVTQSSRYLVKRTGEKVFLECVQDMDHENMFWYRQDPGLGLRLIYFSYDVKMKEKGDIPEGYSVSREKKERFSLILESASTNQTSMYLCASSFRGITGNTIYFGEGSWLTVV.

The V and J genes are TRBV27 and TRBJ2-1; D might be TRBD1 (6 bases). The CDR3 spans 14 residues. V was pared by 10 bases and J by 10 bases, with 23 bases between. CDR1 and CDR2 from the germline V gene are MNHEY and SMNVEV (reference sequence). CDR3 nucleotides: TGTGCCACCCTTTCCCTTGCGAAGGGGGTGGAGCAGTTCTTC. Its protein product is CATLSLAKGVEQFF.

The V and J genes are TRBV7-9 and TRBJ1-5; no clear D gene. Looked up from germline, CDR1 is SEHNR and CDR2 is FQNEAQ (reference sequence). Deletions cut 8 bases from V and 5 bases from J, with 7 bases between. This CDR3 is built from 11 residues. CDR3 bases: TGTGCCAGCGGCTCGGATCAGCCCCAGCATTTT. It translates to CASGSDQPQHF.

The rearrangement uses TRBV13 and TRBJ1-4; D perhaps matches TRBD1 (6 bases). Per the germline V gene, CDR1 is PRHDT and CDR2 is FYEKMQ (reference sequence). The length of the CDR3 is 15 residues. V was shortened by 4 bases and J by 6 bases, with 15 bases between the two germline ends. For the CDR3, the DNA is TGTGCCAGCAGCTATTGGGGGCAGGGAGATGAAAAACTGTTTTTT. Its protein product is CASSYWGQGDEKLFF.

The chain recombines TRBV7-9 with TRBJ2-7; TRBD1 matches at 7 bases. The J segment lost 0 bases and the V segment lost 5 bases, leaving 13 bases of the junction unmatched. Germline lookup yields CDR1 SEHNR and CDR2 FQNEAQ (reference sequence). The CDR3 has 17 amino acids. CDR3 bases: TGTGCCAGCAGCGGTAGGCCCAGACAGGGCCTCTCCTACGAGCAGTACTTC. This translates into CASSGRPRQGLSYEQYF.

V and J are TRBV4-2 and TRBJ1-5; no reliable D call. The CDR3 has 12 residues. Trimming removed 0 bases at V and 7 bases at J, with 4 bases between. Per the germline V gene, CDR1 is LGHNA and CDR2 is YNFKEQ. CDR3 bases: TGTGCCAGCAGCCAAGATGGCCAGCCCCAGCATTTT. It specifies CASSQDGQPQHF.

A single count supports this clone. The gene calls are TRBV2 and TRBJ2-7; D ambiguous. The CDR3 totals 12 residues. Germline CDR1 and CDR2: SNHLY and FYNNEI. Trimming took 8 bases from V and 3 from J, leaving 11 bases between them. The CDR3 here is CASELQRYEQYV. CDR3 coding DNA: TGTGCCAGCGAACTCCAGCGCTACGAGCAGTACGTC.

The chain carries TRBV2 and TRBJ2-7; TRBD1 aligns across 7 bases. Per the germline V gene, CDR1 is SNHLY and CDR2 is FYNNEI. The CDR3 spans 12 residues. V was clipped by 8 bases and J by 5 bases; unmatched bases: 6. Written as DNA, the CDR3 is TGTGCCAGCGGGACAGAATTCCACGAGCAGTACGTC. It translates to CASGTEFHEQYV.

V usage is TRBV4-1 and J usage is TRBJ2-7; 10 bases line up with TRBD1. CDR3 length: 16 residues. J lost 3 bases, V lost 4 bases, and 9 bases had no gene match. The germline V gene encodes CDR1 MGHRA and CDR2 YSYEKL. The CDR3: CASSPGGQGSRYEQYF. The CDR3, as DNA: TGCGCCAGCAGCCCGGGGGGACAGGGGAGTCGCTACGAGCAGTACTTC.

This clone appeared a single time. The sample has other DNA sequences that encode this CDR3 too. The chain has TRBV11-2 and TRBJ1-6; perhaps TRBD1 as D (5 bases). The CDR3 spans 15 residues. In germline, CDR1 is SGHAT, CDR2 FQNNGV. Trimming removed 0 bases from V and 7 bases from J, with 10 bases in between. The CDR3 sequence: CASSLDREGNSPLHF. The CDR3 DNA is TGTGCCAGCAGCTTAGATCGGGAGGGGAATTCACCCCTCCACTTT. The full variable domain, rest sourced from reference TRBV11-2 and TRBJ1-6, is EAGVAQSPRYKIIEKRQSVAFWCNPISGHATLYWYQQILGQGPKLLIQFQNNGVVDDSQLPKDRFSAERLKGVDSTLKIQPAKLEDSAVYLCASSLDREGNSPLHFGNGTRLTVT.

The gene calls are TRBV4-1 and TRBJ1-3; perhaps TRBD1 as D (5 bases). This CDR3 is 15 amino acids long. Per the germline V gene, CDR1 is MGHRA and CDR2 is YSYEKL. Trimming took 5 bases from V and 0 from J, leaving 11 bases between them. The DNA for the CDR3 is TGCGCCAGCAGCGTACAGGTTCTCTCTGGAAACACCATATATTTT. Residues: CASSVQVLSGNTIYF.

CDR3 residues: CASSPGGMGNQPQHF. CDR3 in DNA: TGTGCCAGCAGCCCCGGCGGAATGGGCAATCAGCCCCAGCATTTT. The chain has TRBV25-1 and TRBJ1-5; D remains unclear. Germline V gives CDR1 MGHDK, CDR2 SYGVNS. The ends were cut back, 6 bases at V and 2 bases at J, with 14 bases in the middle. CDR3 length: 15 residues.

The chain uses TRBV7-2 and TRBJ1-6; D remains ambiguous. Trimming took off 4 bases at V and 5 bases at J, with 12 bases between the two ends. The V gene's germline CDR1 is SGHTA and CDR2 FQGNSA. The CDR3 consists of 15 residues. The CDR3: CASSSEGFDNSPLHF. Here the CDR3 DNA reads TGTGCCAGCAGCTCGGAGGGTTTCGATAATTCACCCCTCCACTTT.

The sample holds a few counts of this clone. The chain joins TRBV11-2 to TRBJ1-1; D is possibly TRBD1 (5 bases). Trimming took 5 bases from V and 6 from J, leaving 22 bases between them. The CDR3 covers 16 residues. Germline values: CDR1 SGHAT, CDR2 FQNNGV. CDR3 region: CASSQRGGAPISEAFF. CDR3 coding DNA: TGTGCCAGCAGCCAAAGGGGCGGGGCCCCAATCTCTGAAGCTTTCTTT.